This T cell receptor (beta chain) comes out of a study of cytotoxic CD8 clonotypes in ibrutinib-treated CLL. Study-level background: Across the patients, about a dozen were relapsed/refractory, about 14 treatment-naive and 17 to 18 IGHV unmutated.

As for this clone: The sample holds other DNA sequences that translate to the same CDR3.

The TCR beta libraries used 2 to 2.5 micrograms of genomic DNA that came from cryopreserved PBMCs. Germline lookup yields CDR1 SGHDT and CDR2 YYEEEE. The CDR3 runs to 14 residues. Between the trimmed V and J ends, which lost 1 base and 2 bases, there was a span of 9 bases. A 1 in 200,000 to 1 in 1 million T cell depth was the sequencing target. TCRdb keeps only in-frame clones here, not all; method: immunoSEQ multiplex PCR. This table holds about 300,000 clones, 67% found once. The genes are TRBV5-6 and TRBJ1-1; D gene uncertain. The input for sequencing was PBMCs, taken after 36 months of ibrutinib treatment. The receptor comes from a human donor with chronic lymphocytic leukemia. The CDR3 DNA sequence: TGTGCCAGCAGCTTGAAGGGATTAAACACTGAAGCTTTCTTT. It is translated as CASSLKGLNTEAFF.